The clone carrying this T cell receptor beta chain was counted once. In the original analysis: Researchers report that nucleated cell counts were estimated from reference gene primer amplification. TCRdb keeps only in-frame clones here, not all; method: immunoSEQ multiplex PCR. V and J calls and clone size are given by that table; D and trimming were obtained from the DNA. This table holds around 19,000 clones, around nine tenths found once. This sample was taken from a study of blood T cell repertoires in COVID-19. Whole-study context: Donors in the United States, Italy and Spain gave samples during acute or convalescent COVID-19. The cDNA or gDNA used as material had been derived from T cells, B-cell-depleted T cells, or PBMCs.

The sample taken for sequencing was peripheral blood. The sequence derives from a human donor in a cohort sampled during active COVID-19.

DNA of the CDR3: TGCAGCGGACAGAAGTCGACAGGGGCCACTGAAGCTTTCTTT. This translates into CSGQKSTGATEAFF. V gene TRBV29-1 combines with J gene TRBJ1-1, with TRBD1 matching 8 bases. CDR3 length: 14 residues. In germline, CDR1 is SQVTM, CDR2 ANQGSEA. Trimming at V came to 7 bases and at J to 4 bases, leaving 11 bases not matched to a gene.